The source of this T cell receptor (beta chain) is a study of response to subunit inactivated influenza vaccine. This clonotype was counted between two and nine times. TCRdb re-derived calls from the RT-PCR reads in MiXCR, one entry per CDR3 protein. The top ten hold around 2.8% of the sample, which has about 540,000 distinct CDR3 sequences, 20% to 25% seen once. The CDR3 extends over 18 amino acids. CDR1 and CDR2 (germline): SGHAT, FQDESV (reference sequence). V was clipped by 4 bases and J by 0 bases, with 21 bases between them. These same data were also listed under a study on T cells expressing NK-cell markers. Turning to that study: TCR beta libraries carry UMIs added by 5'RACE template switching. For a handful of donors, the dominant NKG2C+ clonotypes made up about 1.0-7.5% of their CD8+ T cells. The CD3+CD56-NKG2C+ fraction was also led by these clonotypes in a few donors.

This chain links TRBV11-1 with TRBJ1-2; no clear D gene. The sequenced sample was CD4+ T cells sorted from PBMCs, obtained about 13 days after vaccination. The origin of this receptor is a man in his fifties who received an inactivated influenza vaccine. Here the CDR3 reads CASSSPRVSGKANYGYTF. In DNA, the CDR3 is TGTGCCAGCAGCTCCCCCCGGGTTTCGGGAAAAGCTAACTATGGCTACACCTTC.